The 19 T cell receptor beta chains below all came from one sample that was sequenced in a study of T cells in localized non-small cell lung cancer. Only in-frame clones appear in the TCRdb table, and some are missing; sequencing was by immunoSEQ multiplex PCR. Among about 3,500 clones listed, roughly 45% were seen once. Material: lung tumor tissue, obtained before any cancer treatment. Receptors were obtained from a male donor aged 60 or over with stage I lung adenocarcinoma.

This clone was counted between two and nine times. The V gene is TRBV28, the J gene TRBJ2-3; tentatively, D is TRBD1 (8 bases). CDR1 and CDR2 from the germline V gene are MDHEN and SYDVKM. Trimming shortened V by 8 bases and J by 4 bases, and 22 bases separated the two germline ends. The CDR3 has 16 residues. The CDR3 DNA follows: TGTGCCAGCCCCTCTTCTTCAGCGGGACAGGCAGATACGCAGTATTTT. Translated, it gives CASPSSSAGQADTQYF. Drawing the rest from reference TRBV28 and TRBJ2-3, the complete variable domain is DVKVTQSSRYLVKRTGEKVFLECVQDMDHENMFWYRQDPGLGLRLIYFSYDVKMKEKGDIPEGYSVSREKKERFSLILESASTNQTSMYLCASPSSSAGQADTQYFGPGTRLTVL.

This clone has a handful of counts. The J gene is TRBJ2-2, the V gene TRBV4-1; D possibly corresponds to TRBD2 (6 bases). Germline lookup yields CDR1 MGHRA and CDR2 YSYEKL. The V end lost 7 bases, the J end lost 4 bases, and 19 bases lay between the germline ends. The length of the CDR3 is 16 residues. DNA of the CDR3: TGCGCCAGCACCGGAGGGTTTCCCCTGGGCACCGGGGAGCTGTTTTTT. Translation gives CASTGGFPLGTGELFF.

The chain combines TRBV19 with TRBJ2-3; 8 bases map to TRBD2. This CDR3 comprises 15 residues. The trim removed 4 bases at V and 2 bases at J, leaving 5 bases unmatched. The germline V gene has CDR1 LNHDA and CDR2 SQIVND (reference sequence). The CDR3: CASSTREAPTDTQYF. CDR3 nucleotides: TGTGCCAGTAGTACGCGGGAGGCCCCCACAGATACGCAGTATTTT.

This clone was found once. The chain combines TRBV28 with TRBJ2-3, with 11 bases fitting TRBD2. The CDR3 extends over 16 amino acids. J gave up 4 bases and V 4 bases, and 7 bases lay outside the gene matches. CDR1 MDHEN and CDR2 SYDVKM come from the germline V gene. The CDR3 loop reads CASSSPSGRSPDTQYF. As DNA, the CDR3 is TGTGCCAGCAGTTCCCCTAGCGGGAGGTCCCCAGATACGCAGTATTTT. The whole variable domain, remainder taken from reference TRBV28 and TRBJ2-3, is DVKVTQSSRYLVKRTGEKVFLECVQDMDHENMFWYRQDPGLGLRLIYFSYDVKMKEKGDIPEGYSVSREKKERFSLILESASTNQTSMYLCASSSPSGRSPDTQYFGPGTRLTVL.

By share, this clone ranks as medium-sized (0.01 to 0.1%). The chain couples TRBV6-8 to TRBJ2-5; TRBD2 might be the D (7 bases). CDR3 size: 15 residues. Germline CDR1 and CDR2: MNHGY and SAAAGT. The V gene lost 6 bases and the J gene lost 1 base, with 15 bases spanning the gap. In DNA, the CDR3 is TGTGCCAGCAGAAACTGGGGGGGCCTCCAAGAGACCCAGTACTTC. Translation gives CASRNWGGLQETQYF.

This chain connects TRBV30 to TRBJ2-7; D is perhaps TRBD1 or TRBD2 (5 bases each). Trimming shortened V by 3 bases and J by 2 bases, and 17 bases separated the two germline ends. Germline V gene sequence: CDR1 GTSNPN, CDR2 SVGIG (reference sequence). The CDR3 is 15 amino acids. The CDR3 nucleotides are TGTGCCTGGAGCCCAGGGACGGATTCCACCTACGAGCAGTACTTC. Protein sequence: CAWSPGTDSTYEQYF.

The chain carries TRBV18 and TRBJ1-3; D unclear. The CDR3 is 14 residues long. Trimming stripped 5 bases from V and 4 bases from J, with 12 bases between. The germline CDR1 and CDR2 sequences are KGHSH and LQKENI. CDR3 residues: CASSSGVWGNTIYF. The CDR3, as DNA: TGTGCCAGCTCAAGCGGCGTGTGGGGAAACACCATATATTTT.

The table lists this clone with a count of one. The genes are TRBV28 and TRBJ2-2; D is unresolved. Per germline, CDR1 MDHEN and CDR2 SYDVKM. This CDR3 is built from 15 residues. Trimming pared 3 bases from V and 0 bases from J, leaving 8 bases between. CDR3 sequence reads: CASSLGSANTGELFF. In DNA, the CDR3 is TGTGCCAGCAGTTTGGGCAGCGCGAACACCGGGGAGCTGTTTTTT.

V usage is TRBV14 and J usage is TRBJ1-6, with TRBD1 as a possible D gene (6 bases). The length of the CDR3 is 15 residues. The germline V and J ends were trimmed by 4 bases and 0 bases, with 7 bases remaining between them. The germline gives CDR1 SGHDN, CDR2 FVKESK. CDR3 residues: CASSPDSSYNSPLHF. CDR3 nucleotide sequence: TGTGCCAGCAGCCCGGACAGCTCCTATAATTCACCCCTCCACTTT.

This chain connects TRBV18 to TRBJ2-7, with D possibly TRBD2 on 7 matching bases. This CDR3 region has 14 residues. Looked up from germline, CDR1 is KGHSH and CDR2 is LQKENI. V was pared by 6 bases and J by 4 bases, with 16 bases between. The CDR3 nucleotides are TGTGCCAGCTCCCGGGGGGCCTCGACTTACGAGCAGTACTTC. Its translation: CASSRGASTYEQYF.

The CDR3 sequence is CASSLKAYEQYF. DNA of the CDR3: TGTGCCAGCAGTTTGAAAGCCTACGAGCAGTACTTC. The chain combines TRBV28 with TRBJ2-7; D ambiguous. Between the trimmed V and J ends, which lost 3 bases and 2 bases, there was a span of 5 bases. Germline V gene sequence: CDR1 MDHEN, CDR2 SYDVKM. CDR3 length equals 12 residues.

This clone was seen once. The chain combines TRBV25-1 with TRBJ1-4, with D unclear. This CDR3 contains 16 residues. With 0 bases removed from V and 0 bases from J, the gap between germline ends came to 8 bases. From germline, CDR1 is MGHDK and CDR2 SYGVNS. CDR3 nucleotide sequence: TGTGCCAGCAGTGAATATCGGCGAACAACTAATGAAAAACTGTTTTTT. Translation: CASSEYRRTTNEKLFF.

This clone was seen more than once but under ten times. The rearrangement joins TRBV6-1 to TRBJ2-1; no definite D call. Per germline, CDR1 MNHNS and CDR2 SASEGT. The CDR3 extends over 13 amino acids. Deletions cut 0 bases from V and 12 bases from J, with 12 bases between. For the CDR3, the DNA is TGTGCCAGCAGTGAAGCGGCCAGAGATAGGCAGTTCTTC. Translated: CASSEAARDRQFF.

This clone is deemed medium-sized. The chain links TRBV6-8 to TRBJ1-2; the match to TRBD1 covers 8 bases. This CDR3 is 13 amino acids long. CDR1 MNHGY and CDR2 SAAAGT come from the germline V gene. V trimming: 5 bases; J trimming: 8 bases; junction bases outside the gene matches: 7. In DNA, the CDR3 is TGTGCCAGCAGTGCTCAGGGGGCAGGAGGCTACACCTTC. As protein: CASSAQGAGGYTF.

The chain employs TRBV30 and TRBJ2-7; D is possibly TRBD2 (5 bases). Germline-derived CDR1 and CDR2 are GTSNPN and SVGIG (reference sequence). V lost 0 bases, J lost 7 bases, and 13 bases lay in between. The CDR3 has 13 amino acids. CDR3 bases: TGTGCCTGGAGTGTAAGGGCGGGCGGGGAGCAGTACTTC. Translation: CAWSVRAGGEQYF.

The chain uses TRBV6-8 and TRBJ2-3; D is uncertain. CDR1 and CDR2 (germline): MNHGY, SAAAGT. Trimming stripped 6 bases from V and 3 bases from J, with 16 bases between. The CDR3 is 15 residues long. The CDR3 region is CASSSRGGWTDTQYF. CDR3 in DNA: TGTGCCAGCAGCTCCCGAGGCGGTTGGACAGATACGCAGTATTTT.

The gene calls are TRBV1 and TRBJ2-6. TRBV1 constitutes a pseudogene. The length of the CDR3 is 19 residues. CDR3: CASSQDRGDIYSGANVLTF. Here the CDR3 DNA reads TGCGCCAGCAGCCAAGATCGCGGGGACATCTACTCTGGGGCCAACGTCCTGACTTTC.

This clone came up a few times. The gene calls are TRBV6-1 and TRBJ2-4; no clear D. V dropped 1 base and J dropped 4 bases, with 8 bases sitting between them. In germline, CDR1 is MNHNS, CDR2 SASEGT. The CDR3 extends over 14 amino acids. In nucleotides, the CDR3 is TGTGCCAGCAGTGAAGTAGGTGGGAAAAACATTCAGTACTTC. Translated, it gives CASSEVGGKNIQYF.

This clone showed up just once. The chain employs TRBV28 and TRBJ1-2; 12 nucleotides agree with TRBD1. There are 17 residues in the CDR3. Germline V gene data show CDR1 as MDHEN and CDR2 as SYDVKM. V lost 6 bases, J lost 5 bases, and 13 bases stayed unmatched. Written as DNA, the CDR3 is TGTGCCAGCAGGGACGGGACAGGGGGCAATGAACTTTATGGCTACACCTTC. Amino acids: CASRDGTGGNELYGYTF.